This T cell receptor beta chain was found in a study of cytomegalovirus exposure and HLA in healthy donors (TCRdb year 2017). Background for the entire study: In an earlier analysis of some 610 of the donors, around 300 Gb of sequence data and 120 million or so unique TCR beta sequences from about 190 million T cells were reported. On average, 235,054 unique TCR beta nucleotide sequences were sequenced per donor among about 400 genotyped donors of the cohort, with 15% to 20% of those sequences being non-productive. Roughly 290 gigabases of sequencing data and 91 million or so unique TCR sequences made up an early release that covered 640 HLA-typed donors. Every repertoire in the discovery cohort had been generated on one and the same sequencing platform. Class I and class II HLA loci were covered by the typing at four-digit resolution. To study patterns of TCR occurrence, a later analysis re-analyzed previously published TCR beta repertoires from 700 or so donors and added high-resolution HLA genotyping. The later analysis used no new phenotypic data to find candidate immune exposures, relying instead on TCR beta sequences and their occurrence across donors. The study was designed to test whether signatures of past pathogen exposure could be identified by cataloging public T cell receptors. An earlier analysis of approximately 500 of the donors applied high-throughput TCR beta sequencing to assess whether each TCR beta V gene segment acted as functional or pseudogenic. The study used immunosequencing to profile the T cell repertoires of 666 subjects and linked those repertoires to cytomegalovirus serostatus. Besides the first cohort of 500 to 700 subjects, a separate validation cohort made up of 120 different subjects was used. The number of donors typed differed by locus, with about 629-630 for A, B, C, DRB1 and DQB1, roughly 520 for DQA1, some 570 for DPA1, and some 470 for DPB1. Alongside the repertoire data, information on donor age, sex, ethnicity and CMV serostatus was compiled. Of the 300 to 450 genotyped donors, approximately 83% fell in the genetic ancestry cluster associated with self-reported Caucasian donors. A later genetic analysis used genome-wide SNP genotypes for about 60% of the 666 donors, treating that subset as a discovery cohort. The study combined high-throughput TCR immunosequencing, statistical association of individual TCRs with disease status, and machine learning to predict cytomegalovirus infection status. Because of strong linkage in the cohort, roughly five DR-DQ haplotypes were treated as single units for association and clustering. Points the paper makes about the study in general: Immune exposure information for the cohort was limited to CMV serostatus. In a later analysis, HLA-associated TCR beta chains were found to be more clonally expanded and to have lower generation probabilities than equally common non-associated chains. An association between a missense DCLRE1C variant and V-gene and J-gene trimming of TCR beta chains was found in a later genetic analysis and replicated in an independent cohort. In a later analysis, the rate of TCR association differed among HLA loci, with DRB1 alleles having the most associated TCRs and HLA-C alleles having the fewest. Compared with the roughly 700-donor mean, donors in an Asian-associated ancestry cluster had fewer N-insertions in productive TCRs, according to a later genetic analysis. The classifier was reported to diagnose cytomegalovirus status with high specificity and sensitivity in both the original cohort and the validation cohort. HLA typing was unavailable for some donors at each locus, so association tests used only the typed subset. Because counts were too low, seventeen rarely observed V segments, including chromosome 9 orphons, were excluded from the earlier analysis of 587 of the donors. A further reported finding was that TCR beta sequences accurately predicted the HLA-A and HLA-B alleles for most subjects in the first cohort. In this cohort, only TCR beta chains were sequenced, and detectable features were limited by the absence of alpha or paired-chain data. In a later analysis, about 16,000 TCR beta sequences were associated with specific HLA alleles at a false discovery rate of 0.05. Linkage disequilibrium might explain the correlated functional status among segregating V segments, but an unknown experimental factor could not be excluded. In vitro tests confirmed that a few of the cytomegalovirus-associated TCR beta chains recognize cytomegalovirus antigens. According to the authors, the approach could potentially be generalized to other disease states and immunological phenotypes. The 87-base-pair reads could not distinguish some IMGT-functional V segments, including TRBV6-2 and TRBV6-3, so those segments were excluded. Strong co-occurrence of HLA alleles, especially DR and DQ, made assigning TCR associations to individual alleles difficult. The presence/absence analyses assumed that sequencing depth was roughly uniform across donors, and that assumption may not be true. A later analysis found that most CMV-associated TCR beta chains appeared HLA-restricted, with HLA associations seemingly driven largely by CMV exposure. In an earlier analysis of 500 to 650 of the donors, most TCR beta V segments appeared in productive rearrangements about 90% or about 30% of the time, broadly matching IMGT annotations. In the study, approximately 160 TCR beta chains were listed as associated with cytomegalovirus. In a later analysis, several top co-occurrence clusters were reported to appear linked to parvovirus B19, influenza, CMV and Epstein-Barr virus. Across donors, most TCR sequences were observed very rarely, whereas some public TCRs were present in many individuals. A group of highly shared sequence variants was considered likely to be a technical artifact of the sequencing pipeline.

The cohort consisted of 666 healthy bone marrow donors. At the time of sampling, every cohort member was nominally healthy, though immune exposures that went unrecorded were likely present. The donor tested CMV seronegative and was one of the 352 seronegative cohort members. A peripheral blood sample was collected from each donor, and TCR beta sequencing was performed on peripheral blood mononuclear cells. Genomic DNA extraction from the blood cell samples was performed with the Qiagen DNeasy Blood Extraction Kit. As encoded in the germline V gene, CDR1 is SGHRS while CDR2 is YFSETQ. The V end loses 3 bases and the J end loses 9 bases, and a stretch of 19 bases separates them. The CDR3 holds 15 amino acids from the cysteine to the phenylalanine. The kept DNA is CDR3 alone, 45 bases in frame from the first base. The library was generated by the immunoSEQ multiplex PCR assay. The multiplex PCR relied on a mix of 60 forward primers for TCR Vbeta segments and 13 reverse primers for TCR Jbeta segments. A multiplex PCR assay on genomic DNA amplified the CDR3 region of rearranged TCR beta genes. Amplified TCR beta libraries were sequenced as 87-base-pair reads on the Illumina HiSeq System. In the authors' own workflow: Across the roughly 670 repertoires, a later analysis counted tens of millions of unique TCR beta chains, some 11 million of which were shared by at least two donors. Raw reads were error-corrected and collapsed into unique sequences by a nearest-neighbor algorithm in which closely related sequences were merged to remove PCR and sequencing errors. V, D and J gene segments were assigned by aligning CDR3 sequences to IMGT reference sequences. For a sequence to be retained, at least a six-nucleotide match to both a V gene segment and a J gene segment was required. Rearrangements were classified as productive when the CDR3 lacked stop codons and remained in frame with V and J, and all other rearrangements were classified as non-productive. Following IMGT convention, CDR3 was defined as the stretch from the second conserved V-encoded cysteine to the conserved J-encoded phenylalanine. The earlier analysis of about 570 of the donors excluded any sequence lacking an unambiguous match to a single V gene segment. An earlier analysis of 587 of the donors classified V segments as functional when productive rearrangements were above 56.7% and as segregating when the standard deviation between donors was above 5%. A statistical classification framework was developed to diagnose cytomegalovirus status using the catalog of TCR beta chain sequences. In a later analysis, TCR nucleotide sequences were compared against IMGT/GENE-DB human TR gene sequences so that V and J genes could be assigned. Using the TCRdist pipeline, a later analysis assigned CDR3 sequences along with most-parsimonious VDJ recombination scenarios. In a later analysis, each TCR beta chain was defined by its CDR3 amino acid sequence together with its V-gene family, and reads without a unique V-gene family were excluded. In a later analysis, 550 to 650 highly shared, low-generation-probability nucleotide sequences were removed to address suspected cross-contamination and a sequencing artifact. In a later analysis, a clonal expansion index for each public chain was calculated from normalized within-repertoire ranks of inferred template counts. Generation probabilities in a later analysis came from a VDJ recombination model fitted to out-of-frame rearrangements, and those results were checked against IGoR. A later analysis scored TCR-TCR, TCR-HLA and TCR-CMV co-occurrence with hypergeometric tests, applying a repertoire-size bias correction to TCR pairs. In a later analysis, false discovery rates were estimated by permuting HLA or CMV assignments 20 times. In a later analysis, co-occurring TCRs were grouped with DBSCAN, and TCRdist sequence similarity was added when clustering was performed within HLA-allele-positive subsets. Co-occurrence clustering excluded repertoires with fewer than 30,000 or more than 120,000 public chains, plus five with anomalous nucleotide sharing. The source is immuneACCESS, and TCRdb retained only in-frame sequences with V and J called. Part of the clones is not carried over; for the studies checked, unresolved V genes explain less than half of this, and the remainder is unexplained. V and J calls and clone size are those listed in that table; D and trimming were worked out from the DNA. The sample table holds 140,000 or so clones, of which 65% to 85% were seen once. Jointly, the top ten make up roughly 3.4% of the sample.

Points on this clone: What this receptor recognizes is not known. No base quality values were provided; no much bigger clone lies one nucleotide off.

The clonotype was recovered from a male donor in good health and CMV-seronegative. The specimen sequenced was PBMCs. The V and J segments used are TRBV5-1 and TRBJ2-1; TRBD1 is perhaps the D gene, given 5 matching bases. CDR3 loop: CASSSRQRPILEQFF. The nucleotide sequence is given as TGCGCCAGCAGCTCACGACAGAGACCTATTCTTGAGCAGTTCTTC.